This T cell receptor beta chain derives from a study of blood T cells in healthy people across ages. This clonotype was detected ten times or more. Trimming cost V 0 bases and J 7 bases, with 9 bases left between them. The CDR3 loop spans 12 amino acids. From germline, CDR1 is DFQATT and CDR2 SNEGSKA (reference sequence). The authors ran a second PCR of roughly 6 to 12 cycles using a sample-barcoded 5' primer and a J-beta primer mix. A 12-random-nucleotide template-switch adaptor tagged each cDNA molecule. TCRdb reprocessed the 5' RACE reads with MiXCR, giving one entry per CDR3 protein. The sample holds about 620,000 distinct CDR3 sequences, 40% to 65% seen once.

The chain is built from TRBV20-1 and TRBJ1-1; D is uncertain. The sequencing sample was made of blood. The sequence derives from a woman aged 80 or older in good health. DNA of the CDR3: TGCAGTGCTAGAGACCCCGGATTTGAAGCTTTCTTT. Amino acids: CSARDPGFEAFF.